A selection of T cell receptor beta chains follows, all from one sample in a study of T-cell reconstitution after alpha-beta-depleted transplantation in children. MiXCR, run by TCRdb on the PCR reads, gives a single entry per CDR3 protein. The sample contains about 980,000 distinct CDR3 sequences, around 30% of which appear only once. This specimen consisted of PBMCs, mostly from graft donor cells, obtained 360 days after TCRalphabeta/CD19-depleted stem cell transplant. The source is a boy younger than two who had a stem cell transplant for SCID, so the T cells may come from the graft donor. Both conserved end residues are part of each CDR3. Each record gives: V gene, D gene, clone size, J gene, CDR3 protein, CDR3 DNA. A D gene is named only where the DNA matches it firmly. Clone size, where shown, is once, few, many, or a class for clones that have expanded.

TRBV11-2	TRBD2	few	TRBJ2-1	CASRESGAYNEQFF	TGTGCCAGCAGGGAGAGCGGGGCCTACAATGAGCAGTTCTTC
TRBV4-1	TRBD1	-	TRBJ2-3	CASSQEDRITDTQYF	TGCGCCAGCAGCCAAGAGGACAGGATCACAGATACGCAGTATTTT
TRBV7-9	TRBD2	-	TRBJ2-3	CASSFGLAGTADTQYF	TGTGCCAGCAGCTTCGGACTAGCGGGGACCGCCGATACGCAGTATTTT
TRBV5-5	-	-	TRBJ1-3	CASSLGLLSGNTIYF	TGTGCCAGCAGCTTGGGCCTTCTCTCTGGAAACACCATATATTTT
TRBV2	-	-	TRBJ2-5	CASSVQGKETQYF	TGTGCCAGCAGTGTCCAGGGGAAAGAGACCCAGTACTTC
TRBV7-9	TRBD1	-	TRBJ1-5	CASSTDRDNQPQHF	TGTGCCAGCAGCACGGACAGGGACAATCAGCCCCAGCATTTT
TRBV7-9	-	few	TRBJ2-5	CASSPLGQEYQETQYF	TGTGCCAGCAGCCCTCTGGGGCAGGAGTACCAAGAGACCCAGTACTTC
TRBV7-2	-	-	TRBJ2-1	CASSLVTVYNEQFF	TGTGCCAGCAGCTTAGTAACTGTTTACAATGAGCAGTTCTTC
TRBV4-1	TRBD1	-	TRBJ2-7	CASSQAWTGSYEQYF	TGCGCCAGCAGCCAGGCCTGGACAGGAAGCTACGAGCAGTACTTC
TRBV5-1	-	-	TRBJ2-1	CASLGGATEQFF	TGCGCCAGCTTGGGGGGAGCGACTGAGCAGTTCTTC
TRBV6-6	-	-	TRBJ2-7	CASTGGQSTEQYF	TGTGCCAGCACGGGGGGACAGTCGACCGAGCAGTACTTC
TRBV12-3/TRBV12-4	-	few	TRBJ2-7	CASTNFAERPGVTYEQYF	TGTGCCAGCACCAACTTCGCGGAACGCCCCGGGGTAACCTACGAGCAGTACTTC
TRBV15	-	few	TRBJ2-7	CATGGGLRSYEQYF	TGTGCCACCGGTGGGGGGTTGCGTTCCTACGAGCAGTACTTC
TRBV29-1	TRBD1	few	TRBJ2-7	CSVVTGARYEQYF	TGCAGCGTTGTGACAGGGGCTAGGTACGAGCAGTACTTC
TRBV7-9	TRBD1	few	TRBJ2-2	CASRSPGQGAGGELFF	TGTGCCAGCAGATCTCCGGGACAGGGGGCCGGCGGGGAGCTGTTTTTT
TRBV28	-	-	TRBJ1-5	CASSPGKYSNQPQHF	TGTGCCAGCAGCCCAGGGAAATATAGCAATCAGCCCCAGCATTTT
TRBV15	-	few	TRBJ2-5	CATSRVLQETQYF	TGTGCCACCAGCAGAGTTCTACAAGAGACCCAGTACTTC
TRBV20-1	-	few	TRBJ2-3	CSAREPGGQSTDTQYF	TGCAGTGCTAGAGAACCGGGGGGCCAATCCACAGATACGCAGTATTTT
TRBV7-6	-	-	TRBJ2-5	CASRMFLGGEETQYF	TGTGCCAGCCGAATGTTTTTGGGGGGAGAAGAGACCCAGTACTTC
TRBV2	-	-	TRBJ2-3	CASRQGGVKSTDTQYF	TGTGCCAGCCGGCAGGGGGGGGTGAAAAGCACAGATACGCAGTATTTT
TRBV5-1	-	-	TRBJ2-6	CASSLATGANVLTF	TGCGCCAGCAGCCTCGCGACTGGGGCCAACGTCCTGACTTTC
TRBV6-2/TRBV6-3	-	-	TRBJ2-7	CASSYSGVKQYF	TGTGCCAGCAGTTACTCGGGGGTCAAGCAGTACTTC
TRBV20-1	-	-	TRBJ2-1	CSAAYSGANNEQFF	TGCAGTGCTGCCTATAGCGGAGCGAACAATGAGCAGTTCTTC
TRBV20-1	TRBD1	-	TRBJ2-6	CSARARDRGSGANVLTF	TGCAGTGCTAGGGCCCGGGACAGGGGCTCTGGGGCCAACGTCCTGACTTTC
TRBV4-2	-	-	TRBJ2-2	CASSPQAWTGTGELFF	TGTGCCAGCAGCCCTCAGGCCTGGACGGGCACCGGGGAGCTGTTTTTT
TRBV5-1	TRBD1	-	TRBJ2-5	CASSTTGSSKGETQYF	TGCGCCAGCAGCACGACAGGGTCGAGTAAGGGAGAGACCCAGTACTTC
TRBV4-3	-	few	TRBJ2-7	CASSHETGYYEQYF	TGCGCCAGCAGCCACGAAACAGGGTACTACGAGCAGTACTTC
TRBV28	-	few	TRBJ2-1	CASSLRRGPYNEQFF	TGTGCCAGCAGTTTAAGGCGGGGACCTTACAATGAGCAGTTCTTC
TRBV20-1	-	few	TRBJ2-1	CSASARTSEQFF	TGCAGTGCTAGTGCTAGGACAAGTGAGCAGTTCTTC
TRBV5-1	-	few	TRBJ1-5	CASSLTEGHQPQHF	TGCGCCAGCAGCTTGACAGAGGGCCATCAGCCCCAGCATTTT
TRBV28	TRBD1	-	TRBJ1-2	CASSLWTGGAEGYTF	TGTGCCAGCAGTTTATGGACAGGGGGCGCGGAGGGCTACACCTTC
TRBV4-3	TRBD1	few	TRBJ2-7	CASSQDWGQGSYEQYF	TGCGCCAGCAGCCAAGATTGGGGACAGGGGTCCTACGAGCAGTACTTC
TRBV29-1	-	few	TRBJ2-3	CSVETFPDTQYF	TGCAGCGTCGAAACTTTCCCAGATACGCAGTATTTT
TRBV5-1	-	-	TRBJ2-7	CASSASFRTAAYEQYF	TGCGCCAGCAGCGCAAGTTTCCGGACAGCGGCCTACGAGCAGTACTTC
TRBV11-1	-	few	TRBJ2-5	CASSSDGETQYF	TGTGCCAGCAGTTCGGATGGGGAGACCCAGTACTTC
TRBV3-1	TRBD1	-	TRBJ1-5	CASSQGTGLNQPQHF	TGTGCCAGCAGCCAAGGGACAGGCCTCAATCAGCCCCAGCATTTT
TRBV20-1	TRBD2	few	TRBJ2-3	CSAILGGTSTDTQYF	TGCAGTGCTATCTTGGGGGGGACTAGCACAGATACGCAGTATTTT
TRBV15	TRBD2	-	TRBJ2-1	CATGGVRAEQFF	TGTGCCACGGGGGGGGTCCGTGCTGAGCAGTTCTTC
TRBV5-6	TRBD2	-	TRBJ2-3	CASSLVLQLAGADTQYF	TGTGCCAGCAGCTTAGTCCTCCAACTAGCGGGGGCAGATACGCAGTATTTT
TRBV6-2/TRBV6-3	-	-	TRBJ1-6	CASSGQIYNSPLHF	TGTGCCAGCAGCGGACAGATTTATAATTCACCCCTCCACTTT
TRBV25-1	TRBD1	few	TRBJ2-7	CASSEGGTGGHEQYF	TGTGCCAGCAGTGAAGGAGGGACAGGGGGCCACGAGCAGTACTTC
TRBV7-2	TRBD2	-	TRBJ2-5	CASSLALASGGAETQYF	TGTGCCAGCAGCTTAGCGCTCGCTAGCGGGGGGGCGGAGACCCAGTACTTC
TRBV29-1	-	-	TRBJ2-6	CSVRVFGANVLTF	TGCAGCGTTAGGGTTTTTGGGGCCAACGTCCTGACTTTC
TRBV12-3/TRBV12-4	TRBD1	-	TRBJ2-7	CASSAGTDYEQYF	TGTGCCAGCAGCGCCGGGACAGACTACGAGCAGTACTTC
TRBV11-1	-	-	TRBJ2-1	CASSLAYHGLGNNEQFF	TGTGCCAGCAGCTTAGCGTATCACGGGTTAGGGAACAATGAGCAGTTCTTC
TRBV7-2	-	-	TRBJ2-1	CASSLYIGSYNEQFF	TGTGCCAGCAGCTTATACATAGGCTCCTACAATGAGCAGTTCTTC
TRBV7-2	-	-	TRBJ1-2	CASSSDRPGLKSYGYTF	TGTGCCAGCAGCTCCGACCGACCGGGACTAAAAAGCTATGGCTACACCTTC
TRBV5-1	TRBD2	few	TRBJ2-5	CASSLGALGLPLIETQYF	TGCGCCAGCAGCTTGGGGGCCCTGGGACTACCCCTCATAGAGACCCAGTACTTC